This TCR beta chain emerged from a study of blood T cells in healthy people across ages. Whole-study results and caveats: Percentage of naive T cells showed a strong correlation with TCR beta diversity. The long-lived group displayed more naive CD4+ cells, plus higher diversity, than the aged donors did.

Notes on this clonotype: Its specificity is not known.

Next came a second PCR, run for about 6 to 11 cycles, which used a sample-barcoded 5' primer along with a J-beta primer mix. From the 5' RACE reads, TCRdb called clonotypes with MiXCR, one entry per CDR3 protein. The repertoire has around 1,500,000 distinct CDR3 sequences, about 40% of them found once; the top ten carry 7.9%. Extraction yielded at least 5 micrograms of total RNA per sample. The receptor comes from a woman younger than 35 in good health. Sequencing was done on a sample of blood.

The DNA for the CDR3 is TGCGCCAGCAGCTTGGGGGCGGGAGGGGTCACAGATACGCAGTATTTT. It translates to CASSLGAGGVTDTQYF. The rearrangement joins TRBV5-1 to TRBJ2-3; TRBD2 agrees at 9 bases. The CDR3 is 16 residues long. With V trimmed by 0 bases and J by 2 bases, 4 bases remained unmatched. The germline V gene has CDR1 SGHRS and CDR2 YFSETQ.